What follows are 16 T cell receptor beta chains derived from one specimen sequenced in a study of blood T cell repertoires in COVID-19. Repertoires were generated with immunoSEQ multiplex PCR, while TCRdb's copy carries only in-frame clones and drops some. The repertoire holds 100,000 to 150,000 clones, with about four fifths as singletons. Sequenced sample: peripheral blood. These receptors came from a man aged 25 to 45 with COVID-19, enrolled during active disease.

This clone turned up a few times. The rearrangement joins TRBV7-2 to TRBJ1-5; D is ambiguous. V was shortened by 1 base and J by 3 bases, with 13 bases between the two germline ends. The CDR3 is 16 amino acids. Germline assignment: CDR1 SGHTA and CDR2 FQGNSA. The CDR3 loop reads CASSLDSGSNNQPQHF. DNA of the CDR3: TGTGCCAGCAGCTTAGACAGTGGAAGTAACAATCAGCCCCAGCATTTT.

The rearrangement uses TRBV14 and TRBJ1-1, with D perhaps matching TRBD1 (5 bases). Trimming removed 5 bases at V and 1 base at J, with 8 bases between. Germline CDR1 reads SGHDN; CDR2 reads FVKESK. This CDR3 is 13 amino acids long. CDR3 sequence: CASSATGNTEAFF. CDR3 DNA: TGTGCCAGCAGCGCTACAGGGAACACTGAAGCTTTCTTT.

This sequence joins TRBV3-1 (or the pseudogene TRBV3-2) and TRBJ2-2; D is unresolved. CDR3 length: 13 residues. Germline lookup yields CDR1 LGHDT and CDR2 YNNKEL (reference sequence). The ends were cut back, 4 bases at V and 1 base at J, with 4 bases in the middle. In DNA, the CDR3 is TGTGCCAGCAGCCCCGGGAACACCGGGGAGCTGTTTTTT. Protein: CASSPGNTGELFF.

Note on this clone: Other DNA sequences of this sample code for an identical CDR3. This chain joins TRBV12-3 or TRBV12-4 and TRBJ2-1; D may be TRBD2 (7 bases). This CDR3 comprises 13 residues. V dropped 3 bases and J dropped 9 bases, with 12 bases sitting between them. CDR3 nucleotides: TGTGCCAGCAGTTTGGGGGGGCTGGGTGAGCAGTTCTTC. Its translation: CASSLGGLGEQFF.

J is TRBJ1-3 and V is TRBV28, with D possibly matching TRBD1 (5 bases). V was cut by 7 bases and J by 0 bases, with 16 bases left in between. The CDR3 spans 16 residues. The germline CDR1 and CDR2 sequences are MDHEN and SYDVKM. CDR3 protein: CASTESTGPSGNTIYF. The CDR3 DNA follows: TGTGCCAGCACCGAATCTACAGGCCCCTCTGGAAACACCATATATTTT.

This chain connects TRBV12-1 to TRBJ2-4; the tabulated D call, TRBD2, remains unverified against the DNA. TRBV12-1 is deemed a pseudogene. The CDR3 loop spans 19 amino acids. The CDR3 spells CASSSMTSGRAGAKNIQYF. CDR3 sequence (DNA): TGTGCCAGCAGTTCAATGACTAGCGGGAGGGCCGGAGCCAAAAACATTCAGTACTTC.

V is TRBV28 and J is TRBJ1-5; 9 bases line up with TRBD1. V was clipped by 1 base and J by 8 bases; unmatched bases: 9. Germline V gene lookup returns CDR1 MDHEN and CDR2 SYDVKM. The CDR3 is 16 residues long. For the CDR3, the DNA is TGTGCCAGCAGTTTATTGGGACAGGGCCTCGGAAAGCCCCAGCATTTT. Translating it yields CASSLLGQGLGKPQHF.

The gene calls are TRBV5-1 and TRBJ1-6; D is unclear. In germline, CDR1 is SGHRS, CDR2 YFSETQ. V was pared by 4 bases and J by 0 bases, with 5 bases between. The CDR3 loop spans 14 amino acids. CDR3 residues: CASSMSSYNSPLHF. The CDR3 coding sequence is TGCGCCAGCAGCATGAGCTCCTATAATTCACCCCTCCACTTT.

The chain combines TRBV5-4 with TRBJ2-1, with 8 bases that match TRBD2. With 0 bases clipped from V and 4 bases from J, the junction kept 3 bases outside the gene matches. Germline V gene data show CDR1 as SGHNT and CDR2 as YYREEE (reference sequence). The CDR3 consists of 15 residues. CDR3 bases: TGTGCCAGCAGCTTGGGTGGCGGGGGGTACAATGAGCAGTTCTTC. Translation gives CASSLGGGGYNEQFF.

The chain is built from TRBV30 and TRBJ1-1, with a weak D call TRBD1 (5 bases). Germline V gene sequence: CDR1 GTSNPN, CDR2 SVGIG (reference sequence). Trimming removed 2 bases at V and 1 base at J, with 8 bases between. The CDR3 has 13 amino acids. CDR3 nucleotides: TGTGCCTGGAGTAGGGGCACGAACACTGAAGCTTTCTTT. Translation gives CAWSRGTNTEAFF.

The V call is TRBV11-3, the J call TRBJ2-3; 13 nucleotides align to TRBD2. Germline V gives CDR1 SGHNT, CDR2 YENEEA. V gave up 1 base and J gave up 2 bases; unmatched junction bases: 6. There are 18 residues in the CDR3. CDR3 sequence reads: CASSLGGTSGVYTDTQYF. DNA of the CDR3: TGTGCCAGCAGCTTAGGAGGGACTAGCGGGGTTTACACAGATACGCAGTATTTT.

Here the CDR3 DNA reads TGCGCCAGCAGCCCACGGGACAGCTCTAATGAAAAACTGTTTTTT. It specifies CASSPRDSSNEKLFF. The chain carries TRBV4-1 and TRBJ1-4; the match to TRBD1 covers 7 bases. CDR3 length: 15 residues. CDR1 and CDR2 (germline): MGHRA, YSYEKL. V was pared by 4 bases and J by 3 bases, with 5 bases of the junction left unmatched.

The chain couples TRBV28 to TRBJ1-1; TRBD1 aligns across 8 bases. Germline loops: CDR1 MDHEN, CDR2 SYDVKM. This CDR3 has 22 amino acids. The ends lost 1 base at V and 0 bases at J; junction bases unmatched: 22. For the CDR3, the DNA is TGTGCCAGCAGTTTATCTCGTCGGCAGGGGGCCCATCGTTGGAGAATGAACACTGAAGCTTTCTTT. Translated: CASSLSRRQGAHRWRMNTEAFF.

This rearrangement joins TRBV29-1 to TRBJ1-2, with D unresolved. This CDR3 is 11 amino acids long. With 1 base removed from V and 10 bases from J, the gap between germline ends came to 10 bases. The germline V gene has CDR1 SQVTM and CDR2 ANQGSEA. CDR3 coding DNA: TGCAGCGTTGAAGTCCGCCAGTACTACACCTTC. It yields the protein CSVEVRQYYTF.

This clone has just a few counts. The gene calls are TRBV30 and TRBJ1-4, with 7 bases matching TRBD1. Germline V CDR1 and CDR2: GTSNPN, SVGIG (reference sequence). This CDR3 is 13 amino acids long. After removal of 5 bases from V and 5 bases from J, the junction contained 5 bases not matched to a gene. The CDR3 loop is CAWGGQMNEKLFF. CDR3 DNA sequence: TGTGCCTGGGGGGGACAGATGAATGAAAAACTGTTTTTT.

The chain couples TRBV28 to TRBJ2-5; TRBD2 matches at 10 bases. CDR1 is MDHEN and CDR2 is SYDVKM in the germline V gene. The junction had 11 bases not matched to a gene; V was cut back by 6 bases and J by 4 bases. CDR3 length: 16 residues. DNA for the CDR3: TGTGCCAGCAGGATGGGGAGCGGGAGGGTGAGAGAGACCCAGTACTTC. This encodes CASRMGSGRVRETQYF.